A selection of T cell receptor beta chains follows, all from one sample in a study of vaccination and CD4 T cells after COVID-19. No antigen has been identified for these receptors. TCRdb passed the PCR reads through MiXCR, listing each CDR3 protein once. The profile shows 18,000 or so distinct CDR3 sequences, roughly two fifths of them singletons. The source material was CD4+ T cells from blood, cultured in vitro, sampled before SARS-CoV-2 vaccination. Source of these receptors: a human donor who received a COVID-19 vaccine. The CDR3 runs from the conserved cysteine through the conserved F or W. A D gene is named only where the DNA matches it firmly. Only some rows state a clone size, as once, few, many or a class for expanded clones.

V: TRBV12-3/TRBV12-4
size: .
J: TRBJ1-1
D: .
CDR3: CASSLQGPAAFF
DNA: TGTGCCAGCAGTCTACAGGGCCCCGCGGCTTTCTTT

V: TRBV7-9
size: .
J: TRBJ1-1
D: .
CDR3: CASSLAQGMNTEAFF
DNA: TGTGCCAGCAGCTTAGCCCAGGGTATGAACACTGAAGCTTTCTTT

V: TRBV6-4
size: few
J: TRBJ1-1
D: .
CDR3: CATTNDRNTEAFF
DNA: TGTGCCACCACAAACGACCGGAACACTGAAGCTTTCTTT

V: TRBV7-2
size: .
J: TRBJ2-3
D: .
CDR3: CASSLDDSTDTQYF
DNA: TGTGCCAGCAGCTTAGATGACAGCACAGATACGCAGTATTTT

V: TRBV6-5
size: few
J: TRBJ1-4
D: .
CDR3: CASSYWGGDEKLFF
DNA: TGTGCCAGCAGTTATTGGGGGGGGGATGAAAAACTGTTTTTT

V: TRBV20-1
size: .
J: TRBJ1-1
D: TRBD1
CDR3: CSARQTGRRNTEAFF
DNA: TGCAGTGCTAGGCAGACAGGGAGGAGGAACACTGAAGCTTTCTTT

V: TRBV6-1
size: once
J: TRBJ2-4
D: TRBD1
CDR3: CASSDRQGAAKNIQYF
DNA: TGTGCCAGCAGTGATCGACAGGGGGCAGCCAAAAACATTCAGTACTTC

V: TRBV15
size: few
J: TRBJ1-5
D: .
CDR3: CATSRDRGVQPQHF
DNA: TGTGCCACCAGCAGAGATCGGGGCGTTCAGCCCCAGCATTTT

V: TRBV10-3
size: few
J: TRBJ2-7
D: .
CDR3: CAISRSGGESFEQYF
DNA: TGTGCCATCAGCCGCTCTGGGGGCGAGTCTTTCGAGCAGTACTTC

V: TRBV29-1
size: .
J: TRBJ1-2
D: .
CDR3: CSVGEPRGLNYGYTF
DNA: TGCAGCGTTGGAGAGCCCCGGGGTTTAAACTATGGCTACACCTTC

V: TRBV7-2
size: few
J: TRBJ2-5
D: TRBD1
CDR3: CASSLEGQGVRETQYF
DNA: TGTGCCAGCAGCTTAGAGGGACAGGGGGTACGGGAGACCCAGTACTTC

V: TRBV10-1
size: .
J: TRBJ2-5
D: .
CDR3: CASSDRETQYF
DNA: TGCGCCAGCAGTGATCGGGAGACCCAGTACTTC

V: TRBV20-1
size: .
J: TRBJ2-7
D: .
CDR3: CSASGGGLATSYEQYF
DNA: TGCAGTGCTTCAGGGGGCGGACTAGCAACCTCCTACGAGCAGTACTTC

V: TRBV6-1
size: few
J: TRBJ1-5
D: TRBD1
CDR3: CASWTGTQPQHF
DNA: TGTGCCAGCTGGACAGGGACTCAGCCCCAGCATTTT

V: TRBV10-1
size: .
J: TRBJ1-5
D: TRBD1
CDR3: CASSEGTGTNQPQHF
DNA: TGCGCCAGCAGTGAAGGGACAGGGACCAATCAGCCCCAGCATTTT

V: TRBV2
size: few
J: TRBJ1-5
D: .
CDR3: CASRGITGKNQPQHF
DNA: TGTGCCAGCAGGGGAATTACAGGGAAAAATCAGCCCCAGCATTTT

V: TRBV29-1
size: .
J: TRBJ2-1
D: .
CDR3: CSVEAGYNEQFF
DNA: TGCAGCGTTGAGGCTGGGTACAATGAGCAGTTCTTC

V: TRBV11-2
size: few
J: TRBJ1-5
D: TRBD1
CDR3: CASSLQGQSNQPQHF
DNA: TGTGCCAGCAGCTTACAGGGACAGAGCAATCAGCCCCAGCATTTT

V: TRBV6-5
size: few
J: TRBJ2-7
D: TRBD1
CDR3: CASSYGSGTGDPYEQYF
DNA: TGTGCCAGCAGTTACGGTTCGGGGACAGGGGATCCATACGAGCAGTACTTC

V: TRBV2
size: .
J: TRBJ2-7
D: .
CDR3: CASSATVLSYEQYF
DNA: TGTGCCAGCAGTGCCACAGTTTTATCCTACGAGCAGTACTTC

V: TRBV29-1
size: few
J: TRBJ2-4
D: .
CDR3: CSVESVGPPGDIQYF
DNA: TGCAGCGTTGAGTCTGTGGGACCTCCGGGAGACATTCAGTACTTC

V: TRBV24-1
size: .
J: TRBJ1-5
D: .
CDR3: CATSDTGNQPQHF
DNA: TGTGCCACCAGTGACACAGGGAATCAGCCCCAGCATTTT

V: TRBV14
size: .
J: TRBJ2-5
D: TRBD2
CDR3: CASSQRTSQETQYF
DNA: TGTGCCAGCAGCCAGAGGACTAGCCAAGAGACCCAGTACTTC

V: TRBV7-8
size: few
J: TRBJ1-2
D: .
CDR3: CASSSVIGRGNYGYTF
DNA: TGTGCCAGCAGCTCGGTAATCGGACGGGGAAACTATGGCTACACCTTC

V: TRBV7-2
size: few
J: TRBJ1-1
D: .
CDR3: CASRTTGDTEAFF
DNA: TGTGCCAGCAGAACGACAGGAGACACTGAAGCTTTCTTT

V: TRBV2
size: few
J: TRBJ1-2
D: TRBD1
CDR3: CASRLGQGVFYGYTF
DNA: TGTGCCAGCAGACTGGGACAGGGAGTGTTCTATGGCTACACCTTC

V: TRBV2
size: few
J: TRBJ2-3
D: TRBD2
CDR3: CASPTSGGSTDTQYF
DNA: TGTGCCAGCCCGACTAGCGGGGGAAGCACAGATACGCAGTATTTT

V: TRBV20-1
size: .
J: TRBJ1-3
D: TRBD1
CDR3: CSAIDRVAGNTIYF
DNA: TGCAGTGCCATTGACAGGGTAGCTGGAAACACCATATATTTT

V: TRBV24-1
size: few
J: TRBJ2-3
D: .
CDR3: CATSDSFRGDTQYF
DNA: TGTGCCACCAGTGATTCGTTTCGGGGGGATACGCAGTATTTT

V: TRBV2
size: few
J: TRBJ1-4
D: TRBD1
CDR3: CASSWDRLSTNEKLFF
DNA: TGTGCCAGCAGTTGGGACAGACTCTCAACTAATGAAAAACTGTTTTTT

V: TRBV7-9
size: .
J: TRBJ1-1
D: .
CDR3: CASSLGFGARRTEAFF
DNA: TGTGCCAGCAGCTTAGGGTTTGGGGCCAGGAGGACTGAAGCTTTCTTT

V: TRBV10-3
size: few
J: TRBJ2-3
D: TRBD2
CDR3: CAIKTSGGGGTDTQYF
DNA: TGTGCCATCAAAACTAGCGGGGGCGGTGGCACAGATACGCAGTATTTT

V: TRBV12-3/TRBV12-4
size: once
J: TRBJ2-5
D: .
CDR3: CASTLAIVETQYF
DNA: TGTGCCAGCACCCTTGCAATCGTGGAGACCCAGTACTTC

V: TRBV19
size: once
J: TRBJ1-1
D: TRBD1
CDR3: CASSIADRGVRTEAFF
DNA: TGTGCCAGTAGTATTGCGGACAGGGGGGTAAGAACTGAAGCTTTCTTT

V: TRBV7-8
size: .
J: TRBJ2-1
D: TRBD2
CDR3: CASSPRTRNNNEQFF
DNA: TGTGCCAGCAGCCCCCGGACTAGAAATAACAATGAGCAGTTCTTC

V: TRBV6-1
size: few
J: TRBJ1-6
D: .
CDR3: CASSRDTNSPLHF
DNA: TGTGCCAGCAGCCGGGACACCAATTCACCCCTCCACTTT

V: TRBV7-6
size: .
J: TRBJ2-3
D: .
CDR3: CASSFTYTDTQYF
DNA: TGTGCCAGCAGCTTTACGTACACAGATACGCAGTATTTT

V: TRBV5-1
size: .
J: TRBJ2-7
D: TRBD1
CDR3: CASSSTGTGKDEQYF
DNA: TGCGCCAGCAGCTCAACCGGGACAGGGAAGGACGAGCAGTACTTC

V: TRBV6-5
size: few
J: TRBJ2-2
D: .
CDR3: CASSYSPDTGELFF
DNA: TGTGCCAGCAGTTACTCCCCCGACACCGGGGAGCTGTTTTTT

V: TRBV18
size: .
J: TRBJ1-5
D: .
CDR3: CASPTREAQPQHF
DNA: TGTGCCAGCCCGACCAGGGAAGCTCAGCCCCAGCATTTT

V: TRBV20-1
size: few
J: TRBJ2-3
D: .
CDR3: CSARLRGTIDTQYF
DNA: TGCAGTGCTAGGTTGAGAGGAACGATAGATACGCAGTATTTT

V: TRBV19
size: .
J: TRBJ1-5
D: TRBD1
CDR3: CASSILTGDLNSNQPQHF
DNA: TGTGCCAGTAGTATCTTGACAGGGGATCTTAATAGCAATCAGCCCCAGCATTTT

V: TRBV2
size: .
J: TRBJ2-3
D: .
CDR3: CASSANRAKWTQYF
DNA: TGTGCCAGCAGTGCCAACAGGGCGAAGTGGACGCAGTATTTT

V: TRBV10-3
size: .
J: TRBJ1-5
D: TRBD1
CDR3: CAIRGTGNQPQHF
DNA: TGTGCCATCAGGGGGACAGGCAATCAGCCCCAGCATTTT

V: TRBV7-9
size: few
J: TRBJ1-2
D: TRBD1
CDR3: CASSLDSGGYGYTF
DNA: TGTGCCAGCAGCTTAGATTCAGGGGGGTATGGCTACACCTTC

V: TRBV10-1
size: .
J: TRBJ2-7
D: .
CDR3: CASSESPGRDEQYF
DNA: TGCGCCAGCAGTGAGTCTCCGGGACGCGACGAGCAGTACTTC

V: TRBV6-2/TRBV6-3
size: few
J: TRBJ2-3
D: TRBD2
CDR3: CASSSFGGDDTQYF
DNA: TGTGCCAGCAGCTCCTTCGGGGGGGATGATACGCAGTATTTT

V: TRBV7-9
size: few
J: TRBJ1-6
D: .
CDR3: CASSLGLGDSPLHF
DNA: TGTGCCAGCAGCTTGGGACTCGGGGATTCACCCCTCCACTTT

V: TRBV6-1
size: .
J: TRBJ2-7
D: .
CDR3: CASSEPHGVSSYEQYF
DNA: TGTGCCAGCAGTGAACCCCATGGTGTGAGCTCCTACGAGCAGTACTTC

V: TRBV12-3/TRBV12-4
size: .
J: TRBJ2-2
D: .
CDR3: CASRTSNGELFF
DNA: TGTGCCAGCAGAACCTCTAACGGGGAGCTGTTTTTT

V: TRBV30
size: .
J: TRBJ1-2
D: TRBD1
CDR3: CAWSQDRGHGYTF
DNA: TGTGCCTGGAGTCAAGACAGGGGGCATGGCTACACCTTC

V: TRBV6-1
size: .
J: TRBJ1-2
D: TRBD1
CDR3: CASSEDRDLRYDYTF
DNA: TGTGCCAGCAGTGAGGACAGGGATCTTCGCTATGACTACACCTTC

V: TRBV7-8
size: .
J: TRBJ2-1
D: TRBD2
CDR3: CASSPSGTSGGLYNEQFF
DNA: TGTGCCAGCAGCCCGTCCGGGACTAGCGGGGGCCTCTACAATGAGCAGTTCTTC

V: TRBV20-1
size: .
J: TRBJ2-7
D: .
CDR3: CSALRPGGTYEQYF
DNA: TGCAGTGCTCTACGACCCGGTGGTACCTACGAGCAGTACTTC

V: TRBV5-6
size: few
J: TRBJ1-2
D: .
CDR3: CASRIQGPREYGYTF
DNA: TGTGCCAGCAGGATACAGGGCCCTCGGGAGTATGGCTACACCTTC